This T cell receptor (beta chain) was obtained from a study of T-cell reconstitution after alpha-beta-depleted transplantation in children. Whole-study findings and limits: T-cell numbers and diversity, one year after transplant, stemmed largely from T cells that were newly produced. At day 60, the high TCRbeta diversity found in some patients originated from recipient T cells and thymic progenitors that had survived.

Unique molecular identifiers tagged the TCRbeta library. TCRdb ran MiXCR on the PCR reads and lists one entry per CDR3 protein. The profile shows approximately 500,000 distinct CDR3 sequences, roughly a tenth of them singletons. This clonotype was found many times. Its target is unknown. The V gene end was trimmed by 5 bases and the J gene end by 6 bases; junction bases not matched to a gene: 3. Germline V gene lookup returns CDR1 MNHEY and CDR2 SMNVEV (reference sequence). The CDR3 loop spans 14 amino acids. This receptor was obtained from a child aged 2-15 years with inherited bone marrow failure, due to receive a stem cell transplant. The J gene is TRBJ1-6, the V gene TRBV27; 8 bases align to TRBD1. Source: PBMCs, taken before TCRalphabeta/CD19-depleted stem cell transplant. CDR3 sequence reads: CASSTGQANSPLHF. DNA of the CDR3: TGTGCCAGCAGTACGGGACAGGCTAATTCACCCCTCCACTTT.